This TCR beta chain was sequenced for a study of cytomegalovirus exposure and HLA in healthy donors. On the study more broadly: Later analysis reported that the approximately 120 validation repertoires shared the platform of the 650 to 700 first-cohort repertoires. Points from the study as a whole: Both high specificity and high sensitivity reportedly marked the classifier's diagnosis of cytomegalovirus status.

Comment on this clone: Antigen unknown.

Trimming left V 3 bases short and J 10 bases short, with 18 bases between. CDR1 is SGHTA, CDR2 FQGNSA, per germline. The CDR3 runs to 14 residues. Donors were drawn from the approximately 110-subject validation cohort, separate from the approximately 640-subject first cohort. Sequencing was performed with immunoSEQ multiplex PCR; in TCRdb, only in-frame clones are kept and a portion is missing. Of a few hundred thousand clones in the sample, around 89% were seen once. Sequencing input: PBMCs. This sequence joins TRBV7-2 and TRBJ1-1; D is uncertain. The clonotype comes from a woman aged 18 to 35 in good health and CMV-seronegative. CDR3 protein: CASSFPSFAAGAFF. Here the CDR3 DNA reads TGTGCCAGCAGCTTTCCTAGTTTCGCAGCGGGAGCTTTCTTT.